The 6 T cell receptor beta chains below all came from one sample that was sequenced in a study of blood T cell repertoires in COVID-19. Measured with immunoSEQ multiplex PCR; TCRdb has only the in-frame clones, and not every one. Of roughly 290,000 clones detected, about 89% appear once; the ten largest clones hold about 1.7%. The sequenced sample was PBMCs or T cells enriched from blood (not recorded which). The receptor set was obtained from a woman aged 40-49 years who had recovered from COVID-19.

In its sample, this clone was seen many times. This chain joins TRBV4-1 and TRBJ1-1, with 11 bases that match TRBD1. Germline-derived CDR1 and CDR2 are MGHRA and YSYEKL. With V trimmed by 4 bases and J by 4 bases, 8 bases remained unmatched. The CDR3 is 16 amino acids. CDR3 in amino acids: CASSRGQGAESTEAFF. CDR3 nucleotides: TGCGCCAGCAGCCGAGGACAGGGGGCAGAGAGCACTGAAGCTTTCTTT.

This clone appeared a single time. The V call is TRBV5-1, the J call TRBJ1-6; 11 bases are a match to TRBD1. Germline CDR1 is SGHRS and CDR2 is YFSETQ. The CDR3 totals 16 residues. The V gene end was trimmed by 5 bases and the J gene end by 9 bases; junction bases not matched to a gene: 10. CDR3 in amino acids: CASRADRGQVVSPLHF. The CDR3 DNA reads TGCGCCAGCAGGGCGGACAGGGGGCAAGTCGTTTCACCCCTCCACTTT.

This rearrangement joins TRBV12-5 to TRBJ2-7; TRBD1 matches 8 bases. V trimming: 2 bases; J trimming: 10 bases; junction bases outside the gene matches: 7. There are 13 residues in the CDR3. Per germline, CDR1 LGHNT and CDR2 FRNRAP. CDR3 DNA sequence: TGTGCTAGTGGTTTGAATCAGGGGGCGGTACAGTACTTC. Encoded protein: CASGLNQGAVQYF.

V usage is TRBV27 and J usage is TRBJ1-2; weak D call: TRBD1 (6 bases). Germline V lookup: CDR1 MNHEY, CDR2 SMNVEV (reference sequence). Deletions cut 6 bases from V and 6 bases from J, with 32 bases between. CDR3 size: 19 residues. CDR3 sequence reads: CASRLLPTGRLQGTDGYTF. CDR3 coding DNA: TGTGCCAGCAGACTTCTCCCTACAGGTCGGTTACAGGGTACGGATGGCTACACCTTC.

This clone was counted between two and nine times. This sequence joins TRBV29-1 and TRBJ1-2; D call uncertain. Trimming shortened V by 3 bases and J by 0 bases, and 8 bases separated the two germline ends. CDR1 and CDR2 from the germline V gene are SQVTM and ANQGSEA. This CDR3 is built from 13 residues. CDR3 DNA: TGCAGCGTTGAGTTGAGCGCTAACTATGGCTACACCTTC. It encodes CSVELSANYGYTF.

The rearrangement links TRBV5-1 to TRBJ1-1; maybe TRBD1 (5 bases). The CDR3 sequence is 15 residues long. The germline CDR1 and CDR2 sequences are SGHRS and YFSETQ. V lost 0 bases to trimming and J lost 4 bases, with 13 bases between them. The CDR3 bases are TGCGCCAGCAGCTTGGTTCCCGGGGGTGCCACTGAAGCTTTCTTT. Translated: CASSLVPGGATEAFF.